This T cell receptor beta chain was observed in a study of CD8 T cells in ankylosing spondylitis. The study, taken as a whole, reports: A subset of motif variants has previously been described in the synovial fluid and blood of reactive arthritis. The disease-linked clones had a CD8+ phenotype and low blood frequencies.

This clonotype showed up many times. The antigen remains unidentified. Quantitative 5'-RACE with molecular barcodes generated TCR beta libraries. TCRdb re-analysed the 5' RACE reads in MiXCR, keeping a single row per CDR3 protein. The data contain about 42,000 distinct CDR3 sequences, roughly 2.5% of them singletons. Germline V gene data show CDR1 as SGDLS and CDR2 as YYNGEE. The CDR3 is 16 amino acids. The V gene end was trimmed by 0 bases and the J gene end by 3 bases; junction bases not matched to a gene: 6. The sequence came from a male donor with ankylosing spondylitis or in good health (not recorded which). The sequenced sample was blood, either unsorted or a sorted T cell fraction (not recorded which). The chain joins TRBV9 to TRBJ2-7; 10 bases agree with TRBD1. The CDR3 bases are TGTGCCAGCAGCGTAGACGGGGGACAGGGGATCTACGAGCAGTACTTC. This codes for CASSVDGGQGIYEQYF.